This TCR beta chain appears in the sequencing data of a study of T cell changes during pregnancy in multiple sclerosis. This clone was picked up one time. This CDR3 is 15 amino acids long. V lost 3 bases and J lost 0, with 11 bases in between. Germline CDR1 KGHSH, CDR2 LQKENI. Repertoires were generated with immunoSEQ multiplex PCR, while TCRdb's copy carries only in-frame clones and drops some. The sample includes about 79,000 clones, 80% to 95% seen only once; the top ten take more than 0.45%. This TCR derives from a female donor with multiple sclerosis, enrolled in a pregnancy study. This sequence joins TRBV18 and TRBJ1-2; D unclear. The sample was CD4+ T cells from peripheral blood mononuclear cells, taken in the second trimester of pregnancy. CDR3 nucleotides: TGTGCCAGCTCACCCTCGGCCGGGACTAACTATGGCTACACCTTC. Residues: CASSPSAGTNYGYTF.